What follows are 11 T cell receptor beta chains derived from one specimen sequenced in a study of cytomegalovirus exposure and HLA in healthy donors. PCR amplification relied on 60 Vbeta primers (plus 13 Jbeta primers). TCRdb keeps only in-frame clones here, not all; method: immunoSEQ multiplex PCR. Of approximately 110,000 clones listed, 77% are singletons. The specimen sequenced was PBMCs. Receptors originate from a human donor in good health.

The chain has TRBV10-3 and TRBJ2-7; 13 bases match TRBD2. Germline values: CDR1 ENHRY, CDR2 SYGVKD. The CDR3 length is 13 residues. V trimming: 8 bases; J trimming: 2 bases; junction bases outside the gene matches: 0. The CDR3, as DNA: TGTGCCATCGGGACTAGCGGGACCTACGAGCAGTACTTC. Amino acid sequence: CAIGTSGTYEQYF.

This clone was counted between two and nine times. The V and J genes are TRBV5-1 and TRBJ1-4; D perhaps matches TRBD1 (5 bases). The V gene's germline CDR1 is SGHRS and CDR2 YFSETQ. Trimming took 4 bases from V and 0 from J, leaving 16 bases between them. The length of the CDR3 is 17 residues. The CDR3 bases are TGCGCCAGCAGCCCTCGACGGGCGGGGGCAACTAATGAAAAACTGTTTTTT. Protein: CASSPRRAGATNEKLFF.

V usage is TRBV6-5 and J usage is TRBJ2-7, with D perhaps TRBD2 (6 bases). V was cut by 6 bases and J by 7 bases, with 10 bases left in between. The germline gives CDR1 MNHEY, CDR2 SVGAGI. The CDR3 has 11 amino acids. Written as DNA, the CDR3 is TGTGCCAGCAGCCCCGGAGGGGAGCAGTACTTC. This encodes CASSPGGEQYF.

The table lists this clone with a few counts. The CDR3 reads CASSRPTGRWDTDTQYF. The CDR3 nucleotides read TGTGCCAGCAGCAGGCCCACAGGGCGGTGGGACACAGATACGCAGTATTTT. The gene calls are TRBV28 and TRBJ2-3, with D possibly being TRBD1 (6 bases). The V gene's germline CDR1 is MDHEN and CDR2 SYDVKM. The CDR3 runs 17 residues. V was shortened by 6 bases and J by 2 bases, with 21 bases between the two germline ends.

This clone was counted between two and nine times. The chain has TRBV19 and TRBJ2-7, with D unclear. Germline values: CDR1 LNHDA, CDR2 SQIVND (reference sequence). Trimming removed 4 bases from V and 3 bases from J, with 4 bases in between. This CDR3 is built from 11 residues. The CDR3 here is CASSTYYEQYF. The CDR3 region has the DNA TGTGCCAGTAGTACCTACTACGAGCAGTACTTC.

The chain uses TRBV5-4 and TRBJ1-2; the D is unclear. Germline V gives CDR1 SGHNT, CDR2 YYREEE (reference sequence). V gave up 0 bases and J gave up 3 bases, with 9 bases separating them. CDR3 size: 14 residues. The CDR3 bases are TGTGCCAGCAGCTTGGGAGGGTTCGACTATGGCTACACCTTC. Translation: CASSLGGFDYGYTF.

In its sample, this clone was seen a few times. The chain employs TRBV5-1 and TRBJ2-4; TRBD2 agrees at 7 bases. This CDR3 region has 19 residues. The V gene's germline CDR1 is SGHRS and CDR2 YFSETQ. After removal of 7 bases from V and 3 bases from J, the junction contained 22 bases not matched to a gene. CDR3 in amino acids: CASSDGGRKGSDGKNIQYF. The CDR3, as DNA: TGCGCCAGCTCCGACGGGGGGAGGAAGGGTAGCGACGGCAAAAACATTCAGTACTTC.

This clone was seen only once. V gene TRBV6-5 combines with J gene TRBJ1-4; D possibly corresponds to TRBD1 (6 bases). CDR3 size: 15 residues. With 2 bases removed from V and 7 bases from J, the gap between germline ends came to 14 bases. Germline V lookup: CDR1 MNHEY, CDR2 SVGAGI. CDR3 loop: CASSYRAGAGEKLFF. The CDR3 nucleotides are TGTGCCAGCAGTTACCGCGCGGGGGCAGGTGAAAAACTGTTTTTT.

This clone was counted a few times. V is TRBV7-3 and J is TRBJ2-1; a weak D match, TRBD2 (6 bases). Trimming cost V 3 bases and J 6 bases, with 12 bases left between them. The V gene's germline CDR1 is SGHTA and CDR2 FQGTGA. This CDR3 spans 14 amino acids. The CDR3 DNA follows: TGTGCCAGCAGCTTGTCCCGGGACTTCAATGAGCAGTTCTTC. Translation: CASSLSRDFNEQFF. The full variable domain, with the rest looked up from reference TRBV7-3 and TRBJ2-1, is GAGVSQTPSNKVTEKGKYVELRCDPISGHTALYWYRQSLGQGPEFLIYFQGTGAADDSGLPNDRFFAVRPEGSVSTLKIQRTERGDSAVYLCASSLSRDFNEQFFGPGTRLTVL.

There are a few counts of this clone. The chain joins TRBV28 to TRBJ2-7, with TRBD1 matching 7 bases. Losses at the gene ends were 1 base for V and 6 bases for J; bases not matched to a gene: 3. Germline CDR1 and CDR2: MDHEN and SYDVKM. The CDR3 spans 13 residues. CDR3 protein: CASSLLQGVEQYF. The CDR3 DNA is TGTGCCAGCAGTTTATTGCAGGGGGTCGAGCAGTACTTC.

The chain uses TRBV9 and TRBJ1-1; TRBD1 might be the D (5 bases). CDR1 SGDLS and CDR2 YYNGEE come from the germline V gene. V lost 0 bases, J lost 5 bases, and 8 bases lay in between. CDR3 size: 13 residues. The CDR3 loop reads CASSVGGETEAFF. The CDR3 bases are TGTGCCAGCAGCGTAGGGGGGGAGACTGAAGCTTTCTTT.